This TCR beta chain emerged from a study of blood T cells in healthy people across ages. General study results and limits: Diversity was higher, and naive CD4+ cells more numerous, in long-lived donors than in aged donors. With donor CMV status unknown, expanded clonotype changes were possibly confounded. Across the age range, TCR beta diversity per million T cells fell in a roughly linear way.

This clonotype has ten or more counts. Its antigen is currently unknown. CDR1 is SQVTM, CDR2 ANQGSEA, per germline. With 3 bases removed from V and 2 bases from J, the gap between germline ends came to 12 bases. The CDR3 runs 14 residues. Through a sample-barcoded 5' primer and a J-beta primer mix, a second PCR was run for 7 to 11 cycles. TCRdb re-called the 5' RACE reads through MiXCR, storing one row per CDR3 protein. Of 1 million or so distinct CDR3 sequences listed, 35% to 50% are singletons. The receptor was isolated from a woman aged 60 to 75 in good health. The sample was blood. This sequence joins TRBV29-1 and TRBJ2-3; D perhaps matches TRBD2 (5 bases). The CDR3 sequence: CSVDMVAFTDTQYF. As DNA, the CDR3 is TGCAGCGTTGATATGGTAGCGTTCACAGATACGCAGTATTTT.